These 2 T cell receptor beta chains were all obtained from the same sample, sequenced in a study of blood T cell repertoires in COVID-19 (TCRdb year 2020). Library generation was performed with the immunoSEQ multiplex PCR assay. TCRdb stores this immuneACCESS table with in-frame sequences only. Part of the clones is absent; in the studies checked, under half of the shortfall reflects unresolved V genes, and no reason is known for the rest. In all, the sample holds 200,000 to 250,000 clones, and about 80% of those were seen once. The ten largest clones take up roughly 3% of the sample. The source material was peripheral blood. Receptor source: a woman between 25 and 40 years old who had recovered from COVID-19.

J is TRBJ1-2 and V is TRBV28; D unresolved. This CDR3 has 12 amino acids. The V gene's germline CDR1 is MDHEN and CDR2 SYDVKM. The V end was cut by 3 bases, the J end by 4 bases, with 6 bases between. In nucleotides, the CDR3 is TGTGCCAGCAGTTTGGAGAGCTATGGCTACACCTTC. Protein sequence: CASSLESYGYTF.

The chain links TRBV9 to TRBJ1-5; a weak D match, TRBD1 (5 bases). The V end was cut by 9 bases, the J end by 2 bases, with 21 bases between. Germline V CDR1 and CDR2: SGDLS, YYNGEE. This CDR3 has 16 residues. CDR3 bases: TGTGCCAAGAACTCCGGAATAGCGGGGGGCAATCAGCCCCAGCATTTT. Encoded protein: CAKNSGIAGGNQPQHF.